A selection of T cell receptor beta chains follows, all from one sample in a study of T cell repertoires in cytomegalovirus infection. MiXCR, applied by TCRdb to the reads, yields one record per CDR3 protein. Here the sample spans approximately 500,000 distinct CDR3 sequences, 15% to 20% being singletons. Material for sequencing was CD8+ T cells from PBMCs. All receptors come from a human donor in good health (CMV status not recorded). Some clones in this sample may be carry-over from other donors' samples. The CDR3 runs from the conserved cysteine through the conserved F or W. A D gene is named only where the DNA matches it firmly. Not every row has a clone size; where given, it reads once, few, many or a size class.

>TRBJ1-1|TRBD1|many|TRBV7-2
TGTGCCAGCAGCTTATCGACAGGGGGCAGGAACACTGAAGCTTTCTTT
CASSLSTGGRNTEAFF
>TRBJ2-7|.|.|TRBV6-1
TGTGCCAGCAGTGAAGCGTATGACAGTCAAACTTCCTACGAGCAGTACTTC
CASSEAYDSQTSYEQYF
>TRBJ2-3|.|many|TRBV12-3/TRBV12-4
TGTGCCAGCAGTTTGCGGTCTAGCACAGATACGCAGTATTTT
CASSLRSSTDTQYF
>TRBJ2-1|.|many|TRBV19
TGTGCCAGTACCGGACAGCCACCCGAGCAGTTCTTC
CASTGQPPEQFF
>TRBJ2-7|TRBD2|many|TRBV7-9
TGTGCCAGCAGCTTCCTTAGCGGGGGGCCCTACGCGCAGTACTTC
CASSFLSGGPYAQYF
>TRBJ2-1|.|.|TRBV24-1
TGTGCCACCAGTGACCCAGGGTTTAGTGAGCAGTTCTTC
CATSDPGFSEQFF
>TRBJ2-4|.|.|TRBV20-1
TGCAGTGCTAGGGCGCCCCGGGAAAACATTCAGTACTTC
CSARAPRENIQYF
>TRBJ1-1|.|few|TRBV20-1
TGCAGTGCCTTTACAGGGAACACTGAAGCTTTCTTT
CSAFTGNTEAFF
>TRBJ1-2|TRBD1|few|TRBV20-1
TGCAGTGCTAGAGATGTCAGGGGGCGCGGCTACACCTTC
CSARDVRGRGYTF
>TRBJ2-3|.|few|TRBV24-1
TGTGCCACCAGTGACCCCGAGACAGATACGCAGTATTTT
CATSDPETDTQYF
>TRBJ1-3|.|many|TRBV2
TGTGCCAGCAGGGAGGACTCGAGCTCTGGAAACACCATATATTTT
CASREDSSSGNTIYF
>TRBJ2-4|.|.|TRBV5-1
TGCGCCAGCAGCTTGGGAGTGGGGAACATTCAGTACTTC
CASSLGVGNIQYF
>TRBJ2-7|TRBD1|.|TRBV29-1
TGCAGCGTTGAGAGCGACAGGGACTACGAGCAGTACTTC
CSVESDRDYEQYF
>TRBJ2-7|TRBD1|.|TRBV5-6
TGTGCCAGCAGCTCCCCGGGACAGGGGGCTCTCGAGCAGTACTTC
CASSSPGQGALEQYF